These 18 T cell receptor beta chains were all obtained from the same sample, sequenced in a study of blood T cell repertoires in COVID-19. The assay was immunoSEQ multiplex PCR, and TCRdb's table has in-frame clones only and misses some. The table includes just over 300,000 clones, roughly 90% detected once. Sequencing was done on a sample of PBMCs or T cells enriched from blood (not recorded which). These receptors were taken from a woman in her thirties or forties who had recovered from COVID-19.

The rearrangement joins TRBV3-1 (or the pseudogene TRBV3-2) to TRBJ2-5; TRBD1 agrees at 9 bases. The length of the CDR3 is 15 residues. Per germline, CDR1 LGHDT and CDR2 YNNKEL (reference sequence). The trim removed 5 bases at V and 4 bases at J, leaving 8 bases unmatched. CDR3 coding DNA: TGTGCCAGCAGCGTTCCGGGACAGGGTGGAGAGACCCAGTACTTC. It is translated as CASSVPGQGGETQYF.

The V call is TRBV7-2, the J call TRBJ2-4; maybe TRBD1 (5 bases). V was clipped by 5 bases and J by 8 bases, with 16 bases between them. The CDR3 is made up of 14 amino acids. The germline V gene encodes CDR1 SGHTA and CDR2 FQGNSA. The CDR3 loop is CASSPYADIYIQYF. The CDR3 region has the DNA TGTGCCAGCAGCCCCTACGCGGACATTTACATTCAGTACTTC.

This chain joins TRBV5-1 and TRBJ2-2, with TRBD1 matching over 7 bases. Germline CDR1 reads SGHRS; CDR2 reads YFSETQ. Trimming at V came to 0 bases and at J to 8 bases, leaving 1 base not matched to a gene. The CDR3 is 13 amino acids. For the CDR3, the DNA is TGCGCCAGCAGCTTGGGGGACAGAGGGGAGCTGTTTTTT. Translation: CASSLGDRGELFF.

The chain has TRBV9 and TRBJ1-2, with a tentative D call TRBD1 (5 bases). CDR1 and CDR2 from the germline V gene are SGDLS and YYNGEE. The CDR3 sequence is 12 residues long. Between the trimmed V and J ends, which lost 4 bases and 8 bases, there was a span of 12 bases. DNA of the CDR3: TGTGCCAGCAGCCCCGGGGGGGTCGGCTACACCTTC. Residues: CASSPGGVGYTF.

This chain links TRBV7-6 with TRBJ2-1; D remains ambiguous. The CDR3 runs 15 residues. Germline V CDR1 and CDR2: SGHVS, FNYEAQ. V lost 2 bases, J lost 8 bases, and 16 bases lay in between. In DNA, the CDR3 is TGTGCCAGCAGCTTACTACTCGGTGGTGTCGATGAGCAGTTCTTC. It translates to CASSLLLGGVDEQFF.

This clone is a singleton in its sample. The V gene is TRBV7-2, the J gene TRBJ1-3; the D is unclear. V was pared by 7 bases and J by 0 bases, with 7 bases between. This CDR3 has 13 residues. In germline, CDR1 is SGHTA, CDR2 FQGNSA. The CDR3 reads CASNPGSGNTIYF. In nucleotides, the CDR3 is TGTGCCAGCAACCCGGGCTCTGGAAACACCATATATTTT.

The chain combines TRBV7-9 with TRBJ1-3; TRBD1 aligns across 11 bases. V was clipped by 10 bases and J by 8 bases; unmatched bases: 4. The V gene's germline CDR1 is SEHNR and CDR2 FQNEAQ (reference sequence). This CDR3 contains 12 residues. Here the CDR3 DNA reads TGTGCCACTCCGGGACAGGGGGACACCATATATTTT. This sequence encodes CATPGQGDTIYF.

Only one count was recorded for this clone. The chain employs TRBV27 and TRBJ2-7; D might be TRBD1 (6 bases). Germline V gene data show CDR1 as MNHEY and CDR2 as SMNVEV (reference sequence). The CDR3 spans 13 residues. V was cut by 4 bases and J by 3 bases, with 10 bases left in between. For the CDR3, the DNA is TGTGCCAGCAGTTACAGGGTTCGCTACGAGCAGTACTTC. Translating it yields CASSYRVRYEQYF.

This chain connects TRBV18 to TRBJ1-4; possibly TRBD1 for D (5 bases). Germline V gene sequence: CDR1 KGHSH, CDR2 LQKENI. The V end lost 3 bases, the J end lost 6 bases, and 8 bases lay between the germline ends. The CDR3 sequence is 13 residues long. The CDR3 DNA sequence: TGTGCCAGCTCACCTCTGACAGATGAAAAACTGTTTTTT. Amino acids: CASSPLTDEKLFF.

The chain is built from TRBV7-3 and TRBJ1-1, with 10 positions matching TRBD1. Per germline, CDR1 SGHTA and CDR2 FQGTGA. The length of the CDR3 is 15 residues. Trimming removed 2 bases from V and 5 bases from J; junction bases left unmatched: 5. The CDR3 DNA is TGTGCCAGCAGCTTAGGGGGGACAGGGGCGACTGAAGCTTTCTTT. Its translation: CASSLGGTGATEAFF.

The chain combines TRBV6-5 with TRBJ2-7, with 9 nucleotides matching TRBD2. The V and J ends lost 2 bases and 0 bases, in that order; junction bases with no gene match: 5. Germline V lookup: CDR1 MNHEY, CDR2 SVGAGI. This CDR3 is 16 amino acids long. The CDR3, as DNA: TGTGCCAGCAGTTACGGCCCTAGCGGGGACTCCTACGAGCAGTACTTC. This translates into CASSYGPSGDSYEQYF.

This sequence joins TRBV19 and TRBJ1-1, with TRBD1 identical over 8 bases. CDR3 length: 13 residues. Germline values: CDR1 LNHDA, CDR2 SQIVND (reference sequence). V shed 7 bases and J 4 bases; nucleotides not matched to a gene: 5. CDR3 DNA sequence: TGTGCCAGTAAACCGACAGGGGCCACTGAAGCTTTCTTT. It encodes CASKPTGATEAFF.

This chain uses TRBV24-1 with TRBJ1-5; D call uncertain. V was clipped by 5 bases and J by 2 bases, with 6 bases between them. Germline CDR1 KGHDR, CDR2 SFDVKD. This CDR3 region has 13 residues. The CDR3 DNA reads as TGTGCCACCAGTGCGGCGGGCAATCAGCCCCAGCATTTT. Its protein is CATSAAGNQPQHF.

This clone was picked up a small number of times. The V call is TRBV28, the J call TRBJ1-4; the match to TRBD1 covers 7 bases. V lost 8 bases to trimming and J lost 5 bases; unmatched junction nucleotides: 8. CDR1 is MDHEN and CDR2 is SYDVKM in the germline V gene. The CDR3 is made up of 14 amino acids. The CDR3 bases are TGTGCCAGCTCGATCCCGGGACAGAATGAAAAACTGTTTTTT. Its translation: CASSIPGQNEKLFF.

The gene calls are TRBV5-1 and TRBJ2-5, with TRBD1 identical over 7 bases. Trimming removed 4 bases from V and 5 bases from J; junction bases left unmatched: 5. The germline gives CDR1 SGHRS, CDR2 YFSETQ. The CDR3 runs to 13 residues. CDR3 protein: CASSQQGPETQYF. For the CDR3, the DNA is TGCGCCAGCAGCCAACAGGGGCCGGAGACCCAGTACTTC.

The genes are TRBV7-3 and TRBJ2-7, with D tentatively TRBD2 (5 bases). The CDR3 contains 14 residues. Germline assignment: CDR1 SGHTA and CDR2 FQGTGA. V was cut by 1 base and J by 6 bases, with 13 bases left in between. The CDR3 region has the DNA TGTGCCAGCAGCTTAATCGGTGGGAGCCCCGAGCAGTACTTC. Translated: CASSLIGGSPEQYF. The variable domain in full, completed from reference TRBV7-3 and TRBJ2-7, reads GAGVSQTPSNKVTEKGKYVELRCDPISGHTALYWYRQSLGQGPEFLIYFQGTGAADDSGLPNDRFFAVRPEGSVSTLKIQRTERGDSAVYLCASSLIGGSPEQYFGPGTRLTVT.

This clone appeared once. This sequence joins TRBV9 and TRBJ1-1; D not certain. Germline V gene lookup returns CDR1 SGDLS and CDR2 YYNGEE. This CDR3 comprises 14 residues. Between the trimmed V and J ends, which lost 1 base and 6 bases, there was a span of 13 bases. CDR3 DNA: TGTGCCAGCAGCGTACGGCCCAGGCCCTCTGAAGCTTTCTTT. The encoded protein is CASSVRPRPSEAFF.

A single count supports this clone. This chain uses TRBV7-9 with TRBJ1-1; D is undetermined. Trimming shortened V by 6 bases and J by 6 bases, and 14 bases separated the two germline ends. Germline lookup yields CDR1 SEHNR and CDR2 FQNEAQ (reference sequence). This CDR3 contains 13 residues. CDR3 DNA: TGTGCCAGCAGGTCAAGAGGGAGAGCTGAAGCTTTCTTT. Its translation is CASRSRGRAEAFF.